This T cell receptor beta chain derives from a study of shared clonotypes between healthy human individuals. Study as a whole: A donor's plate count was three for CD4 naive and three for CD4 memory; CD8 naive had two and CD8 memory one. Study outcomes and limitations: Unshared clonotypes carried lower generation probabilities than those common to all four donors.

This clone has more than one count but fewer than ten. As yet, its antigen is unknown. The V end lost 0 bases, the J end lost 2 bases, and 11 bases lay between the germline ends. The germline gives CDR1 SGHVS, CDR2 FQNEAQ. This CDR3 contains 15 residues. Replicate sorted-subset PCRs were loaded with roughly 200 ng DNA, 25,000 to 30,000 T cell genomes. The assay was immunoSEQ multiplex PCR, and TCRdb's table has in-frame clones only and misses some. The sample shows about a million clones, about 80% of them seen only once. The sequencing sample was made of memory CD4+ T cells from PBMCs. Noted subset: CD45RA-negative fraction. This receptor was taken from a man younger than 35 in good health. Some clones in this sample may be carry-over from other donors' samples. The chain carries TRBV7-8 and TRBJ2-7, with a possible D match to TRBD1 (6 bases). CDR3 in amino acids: CASSLAAGAAYEQYF. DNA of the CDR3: TGTGCCAGCAGCTTAGCAGCAGGGGCGGCCTACGAGCAGTACTTC.